What follows are 28 T cell receptor beta chains derived from one specimen sequenced in a study of T cell changes during pregnancy in multiple sclerosis. Only in-frame clones appear in the TCRdb table, and some are missing; sequencing was by immunoSEQ multiplex PCR. The sample lists around 80,000 clones, nearly 95% occurring once. This specimen was peripheral blood, taken in the second trimester of pregnancy. Source of these receptors: a female donor in good health, enrolled as a control in a pregnancy study.

V gene TRBV5-1 combines with J gene TRBJ1-5; maybe TRBD1 (6 bases). Germline V CDR1 and CDR2: SGHRS, YFSETQ. Trimming took 1 base from V and 2 from J, leaving 10 bases between them. The CDR3 has 15 amino acids. CDR3 in amino acids: CASSLQGLGNQPQHF. The CDR3 nucleotides are TGCGCCAGCAGCTTGCAGGGGCTTGGCAATCAGCCCCAGCATTTT.

The V and J genes are TRBV6-5 and TRBJ2-5, with D tentatively TRBD2 (6 bases). V was pared by 4 bases and J by 5 bases, with 20 bases between. Germline V gene sequence: CDR1 MNHEY, CDR2 SVGAGI. This CDR3 comprises 16 residues. This CDR3 is CASSSAGLRWRETQYF. CDR3 nucleotides: TGTGCCAGCAGTTCCGCGGGACTTCGGTGGCGGGAGACCCAGTACTTC.

This clone occurred once. The rearrangement uses TRBV4-1 and TRBJ2-3; 11 bases align to TRBD2. The CDR3 loop spans 18 amino acids. Germline V lookup: CDR1 MGHRA, CDR2 YSYEKL. J lost 0 bases, V lost 4 bases, and 9 bases had no gene match. In nucleotides, the CDR3 is TGCGCCAGCAGCCTCGGGACTAGCGGCTTCACTAGCACAGATACGCAGTATTTT. Translated, it gives CASSLGTSGFTSTDTQYF.

This clone came up once. This sequence joins TRBV7-8 and TRBJ2-3; D uncertain. V was trimmed by 1 base and J by 3 bases, leaving 11 bases between them. The germline V gene has CDR1 SGHVS and CDR2 FQNEAQ. This CDR3 region has 15 residues. The CDR3 here is CASSLDGSSTDTQYF. The CDR3 nucleotides are TGTGCCAGCAGCTTAGATGGTAGCTCGACAGATACGCAGTATTTT. The variable domain in full, completed from reference TRBV7-8 and TRBJ2-3, reads GAGVSQSPRYKVAKRGQDVALRCDPISGHVSLFWYQQALGQGPEFLTYFQNEAQLDKSGLPSDRFFAERPEGSVSTLKIQRTQQEDSAVYLCASSLDGSSTDTQYFGPGTRLTVL.

The V gene is TRBV7-6, the J gene TRBJ2-3; D remains unclear. The germline CDR1 and CDR2 sequences are SGHVS and FNYEAQ. CDR3 length equals 13 residues. V was clipped by 4 bases and J by 4 bases, with 9 bases between them. This CDR3 is CASSYSYSDTQYF. CDR3 DNA sequence: TGTGCCAGCAGCTACTCTTACTCAGATACGCAGTATTTT.

The J gene is TRBJ1-2, the V gene TRBV5-6; 7 bases align to TRBD1. Trimming cost V 4 bases and J 1 base; bases outside gene matches: 4. Germline values: CDR1 SGHDT, CDR2 YYEEEE. The CDR3 runs to 14 residues. CDR3 sequence reads: CASSTGTVNYGYTF. The DNA of the CDR3 is TGTGCCAGCAGCACAGGGACAGTTAACTATGGCTACACCTTC.

This clone appeared a few times. The chain couples TRBV4-1 to TRBJ1-5, with D unclear. The length of the CDR3 is 15 residues. The germline V gene encodes CDR1 MGHRA and CDR2 YSYEKL. The V gene lost 4 bases and the J gene lost 3 bases, with 13 bases spanning the gap. CDR3 sequence reads: CASSLSDTLNQPQHF. Written as DNA, the CDR3 is TGCGCCAGCAGCCTATCCGACACCCTCAATCAGCCCCAGCATTTT.

The chain employs TRBV15 and TRBJ2-1; D unresolved. The length of the CDR3 is 15 residues. Trimming left V 0 bases short and J 7 bases short, with 13 bases between. CDR1 and CDR2 from the germline V gene are LNHNV and YYDKDF (reference sequence). Here the CDR3 reads CATSRDQGGFNEQFF. DNA of the CDR3: TGTGCCACCAGCAGAGATCAAGGCGGATTTAATGAGCAGTTCTTC.

The chain joins TRBV27 to TRBJ1-2; 7 bases agree with TRBD1. Trimming at V came to 3 bases and at J to 4 bases, leaving 11 bases not matched to a gene. This CDR3 comprises 16 residues. Germline lookup yields CDR1 MNHEY and CDR2 SMNVEV (reference sequence). In DNA form, the CDR3 reads TGTGCCAGCAGTTTTTCAGCCGGGACAGTCACCTATGGCTACACCTTC. Its translation: CASSFSAGTVTYGYTF.

The gene calls are TRBV13 and TRBJ2-5; 10 nucleotides align to TRBD1. This CDR3 has 15 residues. V shed 5 bases and J 5 bases; nucleotides not matched to a gene: 8. Germline CDR1 reads PRHDT; CDR2 reads FYEKMQ (reference sequence). The CDR3, as DNA: TGTGCCAGCAGCAAAGCGGGACAGGGGCGCGAGACCCAGTACTTC. Protein sequence: CASSKAGQGRETQYF.

The chain carries TRBV29-1 and TRBJ1-1, with D possibly TRBD1 on 5 matching bases. This CDR3 region has 16 residues. The V end was cut by 0 bases, the J end by 5 bases, with 19 bases between. Per the germline V gene, CDR1 is SQVTM and CDR2 is ANQGSEA. The CDR3 spells CSVEDPQGSLGTEAFF. The CDR3 nucleotides are TGCAGCGTTGAAGACCCTCAGGGTAGTTTGGGGACTGAAGCTTTCTTT.

The chain uses TRBV5-6 and TRBJ2-3, with 8 bases aligning to TRBD2. CDR3 length: 16 residues. Unmatched junction bases numbered 16, after V lost 7 bases and J lost 6 bases. Germline-derived CDR1 and CDR2 are SGHDT and YYEEEE. The CDR3 is CASHGVSGRGLDTQYF. DNA of the CDR3: TGTGCCAGCCACGGGGTCAGCGGGAGAGGTTTGGATACGCAGTATTTT.

J is TRBJ2-2 and V is TRBV7-2; TRBD2 aligns across 8 bases. The V gene end was trimmed by 0 bases and the J gene end by 7 bases; junction bases not matched to a gene: 7. The CDR3 runs to 16 residues. CDR1 is SGHTA, CDR2 FQGNSA, per germline. CDR3 nucleotides: TGTGCCAGCAGCTTAGCCAGCGGGAGTATGGGCGGGGAGCTGTTTTTT. Protein: CASSLASGSMGGELFF.

This clone has a single count. The chain combines TRBV5-1 with TRBJ2-1, with 11 bases aligning to TRBD1. This CDR3 is 15 amino acids long. V dropped 4 bases and J dropped 7; count of bases not matched to a gene: 7. The germline V gene encodes CDR1 SGHRS and CDR2 YFSETQ. DNA of the CDR3: TGCGCCAGCAGCCTCGGACAGGGGGCGAGTAATGAGCAGTTCTTC. Amino acids: CASSLGQGASNEQFF.

This clone was observed a few times. The chain is built from TRBV11-3 and TRBJ1-1; 7 bases fit TRBD1. V lost 7 bases and J lost 1; bases outside the gene matches: 3. Germline V CDR1 and CDR2: SGHNT, YENEEA. The CDR3 runs 13 residues. CDR3 nucleotides: TGTGCCAGCATGACAGGGTCGAACACTGAAGCTTTCTTT. It codes for CASMTGSNTEAFF. The full variable domain, completed using reference TRBV11-3 and TRBJ1-1, is EAGVVQSPRYKIIEKKQPVAFWCNPISGHNTLYWYLQNLGQGPELLIRYENEEAVDDSQLPKDRFSAERLKGVDSTLKIQPAELGDSAVYLCASMTGSNTEAFFGQGTRLTVV.

The chain couples TRBV11-2 to TRBJ2-4; tentative D call: TRBD2 (5 bases). V was trimmed by 0 bases and J by 3 bases, leaving 18 bases between them. This CDR3 contains 18 residues. Germline CDR1 and CDR2: SGHAT and FQNNGV. The CDR3 coding sequence is TGTGCCAGCAGCTTAGATCTGCGTTACGGGATGGTCAAAAACATTCAGTACTTC. This gives the protein CASSLDLRYGMVKNIQYF. Looking up the rest from reference TRBV11-2 and TRBJ2-4 gives the full variable domain: EAGVAQSPRYKIIEKRQSVAFWCNPISGHATLYWYQQILGQGPKLLIQFQNNGVVDDSQLPKDRFSAERLKGVDSTLKIQPAKLEDSAVYLCASSLDLRYGMVKNIQYFGAGTRLSVL.

This clone was seen just once. The chain's CDR3 is CASSSSGEKLFF. In DNA form, the CDR3 reads TGTGCCAGTAGTTCCTCCGGGGAAAAACTGTTTTTT. The rearrangement uses TRBV19 and TRBJ1-4; D remains unclear. Germline lookup yields CDR1 LNHDA and CDR2 SQIVND (reference sequence). V shed 5 bases and J shed 8 bases, with 9 bases lying between them. The CDR3 is 12 amino acids.

The V call is TRBV19, the J call TRBJ1-5; TRBD1 matches 9 bases. The V gene's germline CDR1 is LNHDA and CDR2 SQIVND (reference sequence). V lost 1 base, J lost 6 bases, and 7 bases stayed unmatched. The length of the CDR3 is 16 residues. The CDR3 coding sequence is TGTGCCAGTAGTATAGGGGGACAGGGCTTCGCTCAGCCCCAGCATTTT. This codes for CASSIGGQGFAQPQHF.

The rearrangement links TRBV5-1 to TRBJ1-2; 9 positions match TRBD1. V lost 3 bases, J lost 7 bases, and 10 bases stayed unmatched. This CDR3 is 15 amino acids long. Germline-derived CDR1 and CDR2 are SGHRS and YFSETQ. CDR3 nucleotides: TGCGCCAGCAGCTCCCCGGGACAGGGCCCCGGTGGCTACACCTTC. As protein: CASSSPGQGPGGYTF.

The chain combines TRBV7-9 with TRBJ2-2; TRBD2 agrees at 11 bases. V lost 5 bases and J lost 4; bases outside the gene matches: 12. The CDR3 is made up of 18 amino acids. CDR1 SEHNR and CDR2 FQNEAQ come from the germline V gene (reference sequence). This CDR3 is CASSPPYRTSGGTGELFF. The CDR3 DNA sequence: TGTGCCAGCAGCCCGCCCTACCGAACTAGCGGGGGCACCGGGGAGCTGTTTTTT.

The rearrangement joins TRBV19 to TRBJ2-7; 7 bases align to TRBD1. CDR3 length equals 13 residues. Germline lookup yields CDR1 LNHDA and CDR2 SQIVND (reference sequence). For the CDR3, the DNA is TGTGGATCCTCCCGGGGCAGGGGGAGTGAGCAGTACTTC. This gives the protein CGSSRGRGSEQYF.

The chain has TRBV29-1 and TRBJ2-4; 11 bases line up with TRBD2. Germline-derived CDR1 and CDR2 are SQVTM and ANQGSEA. This CDR3 region has 14 residues. J was trimmed by 6 bases and V by 4 bases; bases with no gene match: 5. As DNA, the CDR3 is TGCAGCGTTGTACTAGCGGGAGTTGGAAACATTCAGTACTTC. This translates into CSVVLAGVGNIQYF.

This clone appeared a single time. This chain uses TRBV13 with TRBJ2-3; weak D call: TRBD1 (6 bases). This CDR3 comprises 13 residues. Per germline, CDR1 PRHDT and CDR2 FYEKMQ (reference sequence). V was shortened by 5 bases and J by 11 bases, with 17 bases between the two germline ends. In DNA, the CDR3 is TGTGCCAGCAGCGACCTGCAGGGGATGAAGCAGTATTTT. Translated: CASSDLQGMKQYF.

The chain has TRBV10-3 and TRBJ1-6; 10 bases match TRBD1. Germline-derived CDR1 and CDR2 are ENHRY and SYGVKD. With V trimmed by 5 bases and J by 10 bases, 8 bases remained unmatched. The CDR3 is 15 amino acids. CDR3 protein: CAISFGQGVRSPLHF. The CDR3 coding sequence is TGTGCCATCAGTTTTGGACAGGGGGTGCGCTCACCCCTCCACTTT.

V is TRBV7-6 and J is TRBJ2-3, with D possibly matching TRBD2 (6 bases). This CDR3 has 15 residues. V was trimmed by 1 base and J by 1 base, leaving 9 bases between them. Germline V lookup: CDR1 SGHVS, CDR2 FNYEAQ. For the CDR3, the DNA is TGTGCCAGCAGCTTAGTGACGGGAGGCACAGATACGCAGTATTTT. Translating gives CASSLVTGGTDTQYF. The full variable domain, its missing parts supplied by reference TRBV7-6 and TRBJ2-3, is GAGVSQSPRYKVTKRGQDVALRCDPISGHVSLYWYRQALGQGPEFLTYFNYEAQQDKSGLPNDRFSAERPEGSISTLTIQRTEQRDSAMYRCASSLVTGGTDTQYFGPGTRLTVL.

The rearrangement uses TRBV4-1 and TRBJ2-2, with a tentative D call TRBD2 (5 bases). Trimming took off 1 base at V and 4 bases at J, with 13 bases between the two ends. The CDR3 contains 16 residues. Per the germline V gene, CDR1 is MGHRA and CDR2 is YSYEKL. CDR3 sequence: CASSQGSASSTGELFF. In DNA, the CDR3 is TGCGCCAGCAGCCAAGGATCGGCTAGCAGCACCGGGGAGCTGTTTTTT.

The chain is built from TRBV11-2 and TRBJ2-5, with TRBD1 matching over 9 bases. Germline CDR1 SGHAT, CDR2 FQNNGV. CDR3 size: 17 residues. V was pared by 0 bases and J by 5 bases, with 10 bases of the junction left unmatched. CDR3 in amino acids: CASSLEYWTGVGETQYF. Written as DNA, the CDR3 is TGTGCCAGCAGCTTAGAATATTGGACAGGGGTTGGGGAGACCCAGTACTTC.

CDR3 residues: CASSLDSGSYEQYF. Here the CDR3 DNA reads TGTGCCAGCAGCTTAGATTCAGGCTCCTACGAGCAGTACTTC. This chain links TRBV7-9 with TRBJ2-7; D is unresolved. CDR1 and CDR2 from the germline V gene are SEHNR and FQNEAQ (reference sequence). Between the trimmed V and J ends, which lost 1 base and 0 bases, there was a span of 7 bases. The CDR3 length is 14 residues.